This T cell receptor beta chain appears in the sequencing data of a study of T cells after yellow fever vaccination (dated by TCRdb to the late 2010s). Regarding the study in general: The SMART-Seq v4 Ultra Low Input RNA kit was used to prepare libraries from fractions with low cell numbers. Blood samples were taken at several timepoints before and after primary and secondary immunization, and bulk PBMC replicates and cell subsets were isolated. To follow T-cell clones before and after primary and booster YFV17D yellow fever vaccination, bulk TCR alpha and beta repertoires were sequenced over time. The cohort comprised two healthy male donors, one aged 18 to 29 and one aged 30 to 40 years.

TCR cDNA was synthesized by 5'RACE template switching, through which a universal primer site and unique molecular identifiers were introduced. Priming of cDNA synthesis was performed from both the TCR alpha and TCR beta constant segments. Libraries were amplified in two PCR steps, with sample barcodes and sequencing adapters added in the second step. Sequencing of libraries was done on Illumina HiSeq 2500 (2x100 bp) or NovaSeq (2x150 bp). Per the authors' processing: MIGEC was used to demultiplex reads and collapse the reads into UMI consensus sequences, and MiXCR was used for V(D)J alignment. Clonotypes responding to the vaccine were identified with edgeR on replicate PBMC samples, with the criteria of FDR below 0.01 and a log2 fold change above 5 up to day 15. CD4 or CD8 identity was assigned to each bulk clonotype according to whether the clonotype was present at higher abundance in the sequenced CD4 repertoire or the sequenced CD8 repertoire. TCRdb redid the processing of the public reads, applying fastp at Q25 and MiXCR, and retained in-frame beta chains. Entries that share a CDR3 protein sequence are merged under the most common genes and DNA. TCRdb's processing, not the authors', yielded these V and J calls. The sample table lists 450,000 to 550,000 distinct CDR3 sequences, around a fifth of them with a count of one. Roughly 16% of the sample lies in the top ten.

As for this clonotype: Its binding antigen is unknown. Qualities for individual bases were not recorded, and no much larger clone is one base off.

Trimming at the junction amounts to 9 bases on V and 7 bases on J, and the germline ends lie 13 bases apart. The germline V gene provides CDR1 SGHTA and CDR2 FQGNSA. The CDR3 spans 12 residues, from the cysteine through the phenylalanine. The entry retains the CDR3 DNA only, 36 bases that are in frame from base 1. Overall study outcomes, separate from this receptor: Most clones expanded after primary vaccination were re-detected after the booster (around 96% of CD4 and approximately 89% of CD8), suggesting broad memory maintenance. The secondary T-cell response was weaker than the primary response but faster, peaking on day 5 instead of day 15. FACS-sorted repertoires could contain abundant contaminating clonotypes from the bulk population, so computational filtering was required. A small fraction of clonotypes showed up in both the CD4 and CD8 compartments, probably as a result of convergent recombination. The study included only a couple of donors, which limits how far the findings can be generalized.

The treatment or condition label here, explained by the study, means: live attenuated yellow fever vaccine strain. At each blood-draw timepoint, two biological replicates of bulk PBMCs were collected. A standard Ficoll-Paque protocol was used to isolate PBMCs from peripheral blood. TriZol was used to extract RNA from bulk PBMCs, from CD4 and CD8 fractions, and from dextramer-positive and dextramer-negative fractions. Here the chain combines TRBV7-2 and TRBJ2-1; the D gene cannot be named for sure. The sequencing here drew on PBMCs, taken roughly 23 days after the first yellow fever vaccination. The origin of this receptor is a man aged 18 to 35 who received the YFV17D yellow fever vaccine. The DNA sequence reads TGTGCCAGTAGGATAGGGCAGAATGAGCAGTTCTTC. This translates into CASRIGQNEQFF.